This TCR beta chain is drawn from a study of shared clonotypes between healthy human individuals. Donors were healthy HIV-negative adults without recently reported acute infections or vaccinations. Those who donated, Caucasian adults without exception, all lived in Nashville, Tennessee. Looked up from germline, CDR1 is LNHDA and CDR2 is SQIVND (reference sequence). The CDR3 totals 14 residues. The ends were cut back, 5 bases at V and 4 bases at J, with 15 bases in the middle. Replicate PCRs run on unsorted PBMC used approximately 300 ng DNA, which was about 28,000 T cell genomes. Ten immunoSEQ deep assay plates held the unsorted PBMC DNA. TCRdb keeps only in-frame clones here, not all; method: immunoSEQ multiplex PCR. Of roughly 480,000 clones listed, roughly 85% are singletons.

This chain joins TRBV19 and TRBJ2-7; D is possibly TRBD1 or TRBD2 (5 bases each). What was sequenced was PBMCs. This clonotype was obtained from a woman in her forties in good health. Some clones in this sample may be carry-over from other donors' samples. As DNA, the CDR3 is TGTGCCAGTAGTGTGGCCGGGACCCCTTACGAGCAGTACTTC. This encodes CASSVAGTPYEQYF.